Listed below are T cell receptor beta chains from one sample, sequenced in a study of T-cell reconstitution after alpha-beta-depleted transplantation in children. Using its own MiXCR run on the PCR reads, TCRdb lists one record per CDR3 protein. The data hold approximately 500,000 distinct CDR3 sequences, with approximately 10% observed a single time. Here the sequenced sample was PBMCs, taken before TCRalphabeta/CD19-depleted stem cell transplant. These receptors were obtained from a child younger than 10 with inherited bone marrow failure, due to receive a stem cell transplant. Both conserved end residues are part of each CDR3. The order of the fields is J gene, clone size, D gene, V gene, CDR3 protein, CDR3 DNA. A D gene is named only where the DNA matches it firmly. Clone sizes are given selectively: once, few, many, or a class where the clone is expanded.

J gene: TRBJ2-3; clone size: many; D gene: TRBD2; V gene: TRBV7-7; CDR3 protein: CASSWGGNSDTQYF; CDR3 DNA: TGTGCTAGCAGCTGGGGAGGGAATTCAGATACGCAGTATTTT
J gene: TRBJ1-1; clone size: .; D gene: .; V gene: TRBV18; CDR3 protein: CASSPRGPEAFF; CDR3 DNA: TGTGCCAGCTCACCAAGAGGCCCTGAAGCTTTCTTT
J gene: TRBJ1-1; clone size: many; D gene: TRBD1; V gene: TRBV27; CDR3 protein: CASSLFRDRATGTEAFF; CDR3 DNA: TGTGCCAGCAGTTTGTTCCGGGACAGGGCTACGGGCACTGAAGCTTTCTTT
J gene: TRBJ2-7; clone size: .; D gene: TRBD2; V gene: TRBV20-1; CDR3 protein: CTARAPGGTYEQYF; CDR3 DNA: TGCACTGCTAGGGCCCCGGGAGGCACCTACGAGCAGTACTTC
J gene: TRBJ1-6; clone size: few; D gene: TRBD1; V gene: TRBV20-1; CDR3 protein: CSARGPGTGFHSPLHF; CDR3 DNA: TGCAGTGCTAGGGGTCCCGGGACAGGTTTTCATTCACCCCTCCACTTT
J gene: TRBJ2-3; clone size: few; D gene: TRBD2; V gene: TRBV29-1; CDR3 protein: CSVETGGGDTQYF; CDR3 DNA: TGCAGCGTTGAAACGGGGGGAGGAGATACGCAGTATTTT
J gene: TRBJ2-2; clone size: few; D gene: .; V gene: TRBV7-6; CDR3 protein: CASSLVVSHTYTGELFF; CDR3 DNA: TGTGCCAGCAGCTTAGTCGTATCCCACACGTACACCGGGGAGCTGTTTTTT
J gene: TRBJ1-2; clone size: many; D gene: .; V gene: TRBV6-6; CDR3 protein: CASSYSGDNGYTF; CDR3 DNA: TGTGCCAGCAGTTACTCGGGGGACAATGGCTACACCTTC
J gene: TRBJ1-1; clone size: few; D gene: TRBD1; V gene: TRBV9; CDR3 protein: CASSPRDRDDTEAFF; CDR3 DNA: TGTGCCAGCAGCCCCCGGGACAGGGATGACACTGAAGCTTTCTTT
J gene: TRBJ2-1; clone size: many; D gene: .; V gene: TRBV7-9; CDR3 protein: CASSFLAFPNEQFF; CDR3 DNA: TGTGCCAGCAGCTTTCTAGCGTTTCCAAATGAGCAGTTCTTC
J gene: TRBJ2-4; clone size: few; D gene: .; V gene: TRBV23-1; CDR3 protein: CASIRTGRLAKNIQYF; CDR3 DNA: TGCGCCAGCATTCGAACGGGACGGTTAGCCAAAAACATTCAGTACTTC
J gene: TRBJ2-4; clone size: few; D gene: TRBD2; V gene: TRBV18; CDR3 protein: CASSHPGGLAGENIQYF; CDR3 DNA: TGTGCCAGCTCACACCCAGGAGGACTAGCGGGAGAAAACATTCAGTACTTC
J gene: TRBJ2-3; clone size: many; D gene: TRBD2; V gene: TRBV4-1; CDR3 protein: CASSQQGLAGVSDTQYF; CDR3 DNA: TGCGCCAGCAGCCAACAGGGACTAGCGGGAGTGTCCGATACGCAGTATTTT
J gene: TRBJ2-1; clone size: many; D gene: .; V gene: TRBV11-2; CDR3 protein: CASRGGNYNEQFF; CDR3 DNA: TGTGCCAGCAGGGGCGGTAATTACAATGAGCAGTTCTTC
J gene: TRBJ2-1; clone size: many; D gene: .; V gene: TRBV29-1; CDR3 protein: CSVELRYNEQFF; CDR3 DNA: TGCAGCGTTGAGCTCCGCTACAATGAGCAGTTCTTC
J gene: TRBJ2-3; clone size: many; D gene: .; V gene: TRBV20-1; CDR3 protein: CSAVRGSDTQYF; CDR3 DNA: TGCAGTGCTGTCCGGGGCTCAGATACGCAGTATTTT
J gene: TRBJ1-4; clone size: many; D gene: .; V gene: TRBV12-3/TRBV12-4; CDR3 protein: CASTRNGGRSLFF; CDR3 DNA: TGTGCCAGCACCCGTAATGGGGGGCGTTCACTGTTTTTT
J gene: TRBJ2-7; clone size: .; D gene: .; V gene: TRBV9; CDR3 protein: CASSVAGGVWNEQYF; CDR3 DNA: TGTGCCAGCAGCGTAGCAGGTGGGGTTTGGAACGAGCAGTACTTC
J gene: TRBJ2-7; clone size: many; D gene: .; V gene: TRBV28; CDR3 protein: CASSQRQLRYYEQYF; CDR3 DNA: TGTGCCAGCAGTCAAAGACAGTTAAGGTACTACGAGCAGTACTTC
J gene: TRBJ1-5; clone size: few; D gene: TRBD1; V gene: TRBV28; CDR3 protein: CASSLRGLSQPQHF; CDR3 DNA: TGTGCCAGCAGCCTTAGGGGGCTCAGTCAGCCCCAGCATTTT
J gene: TRBJ1-4; clone size: few; D gene: .; V gene: TRBV4-3; CDR3 protein: CASSQAGEPNEKLFF; CDR3 DNA: TGCGCCAGCAGCCAAGCGGGGGAGCCTAATGAAAAACTGTTTTTT
J gene: TRBJ2-6; clone size: .; D gene: .; V gene: TRBV6-2/TRBV6-3; CDR3 protein: CASRPRRSGANVLTF; CDR3 DNA: TGTGCCAGCAGACCCCGGAGGTCTGGGGCCAACGTCCTGACTTTC
J gene: TRBJ2-7; clone size: .; D gene: TRBD2; V gene: TRBV7-2; CDR3 protein: CASTPWASGRYEQYF; CDR3 DNA: TGTGCCAGCACCCCTTGGGCTAGCGGGAGGTACGAGCAGTACTTC
J gene: TRBJ2-1; clone size: many; D gene: .; V gene: TRBV20-1; CDR3 protein: CSASDIAEQFF; CDR3 DNA: TGCAGTGCTAGCGATATAGCCGAGCAGTTCTTC
J gene: TRBJ2-7; clone size: many; D gene: .; V gene: TRBV11-2; CDR3 protein: CASSLGRGTAQGEQYF; CDR3 DNA: TGTGCCAGCAGCTTAGGGCGCGGGACAGCCCAGGGTGAGCAGTACTTC
J gene: TRBJ1-4; clone size: few; D gene: .; V gene: TRBV28; CDR3 protein: CASSLSPGGWGAVKEKLFF; CDR3 DNA: TGTGCCAGCAGTTTATCGCCGGGAGGGTGGGGGGCCGTTAAAGAAAAACTGTTTTTT
J gene: TRBJ2-2; clone size: .; D gene: TRBD2; V gene: TRBV27; CDR3 protein: CASRATGTINTGELFF; CDR3 DNA: TGTGCCAGCAGAGCTACCGGGACTATCAACACCGGGGAGCTGTTTTTT
J gene: TRBJ2-3; clone size: many; D gene: .; V gene: TRBV7-9; CDR3 protein: CASSQEGTDTQYF; CDR3 DNA: TGTGCCAGCAGCCAAGAGGGCACAGATACGCAGTATTTT
J gene: TRBJ2-1; clone size: many; D gene: TRBD2; V gene: TRBV28; CDR3 protein: CAGSGRAVNEQFF; CDR3 DNA: TGTGCCGGTAGCGGGAGGGCCGTAAATGAGCAGTTCTTC
J gene: TRBJ2-1; clone size: .; D gene: TRBD2; V gene: TRBV10-3; CDR3 protein: CAIRPGLAGIDEQFF; CDR3 DNA: TGTGCCATCCGACCGGGACTAGCGGGTATCGATGAGCAGTTCTTC
J gene: TRBJ2-7; clone size: many; D gene: TRBD1; V gene: TRBV10-3; CDR3 protein: CAIRAGGYEQYF; CDR3 DNA: TGTGCCATCAGGGCAGGGGGCTACGAGCAGTACTTC
J gene: TRBJ2-7; clone size: .; D gene: .; V gene: TRBV13; CDR3 protein: CASSFGRSGSYEQYF; CDR3 DNA: TGTGCCAGCAGCTTCGGGCGATCCGGGTCCTACGAGCAGTACTTC
J gene: TRBJ2-3; clone size: few; D gene: .; V gene: TRBV9; CDR3 protein: CASSVISRSTDTQYF; CDR3 DNA: TGTGCCAGCAGCGTTATATCCCGTAGCACAGATACGCAGTATTTT
J gene: TRBJ1-4; clone size: many; D gene: TRBD1; V gene: TRBV5-1; CDR3 protein: CASSPEQGAWEKLFF; CDR3 DNA: TGCGCCAGCAGCCCTGAACAGGGGGCATGGGAAAAACTGTTTTTT
J gene: TRBJ1-2; clone size: many; D gene: TRBD1; V gene: TRBV6-1; CDR3 protein: CASTPSGTGVSGYTF; CDR3 DNA: TGTGCCAGTACCCCCTCAGGGACAGGCGTCAGTGGCTACACCTTC
J gene: TRBJ1-5; clone size: few; D gene: .; V gene: TRBV5-6; CDR3 protein: CASSLAGRRERQPQHF; CDR3 DNA: TGTGCCAGCAGCTTGGCCGGGAGGAGGGAAAGACAGCCCCAGCATTTT
J gene: TRBJ2-2; clone size: .; D gene: .; V gene: TRBV15; CDR3 protein: CATSRPQGQNTGELFF; CDR3 DNA: TGTGCCACCAGCAGACCACAGGGACAGAACACCGGGGAGCTGTTTTTT
J gene: TRBJ2-4; clone size: few; D gene: .; V gene: TRBV20-1; CDR3 protein: CSATFRDGKNIQYF; CDR3 DNA: TGCAGTGCTACTTTCCGGGACGGAAAAAACATTCAGTACTTC
J gene: TRBJ2-5; clone size: .; D gene: .; V gene: TRBV21-1; CDR3 protein: CARGLGTRQETQYF; CDR3 DNA: TGTGCCAGGGGTCTTGGGACAAGACAAGAGACCCAGTACTTC
J gene: TRBJ1-5; clone size: many; D gene: .; V gene: TRBV12-5; CDR3 protein: CASSGGSSQPQHF; CDR3 DNA: TGTGCTAGTTCTGGGGGGTCGAGTCAGCCCCAGCATTTT
J gene: TRBJ2-1; clone size: many; D gene: .; V gene: TRBV28; CDR3 protein: CASSLWGRNNEQFF; CDR3 DNA: TGTGCCAGCAGTTTATGGGGCAGAAACAATGAGCAGTTCTTC
J gene: TRBJ1-3; clone size: many; D gene: .; V gene: TRBV7-2; CDR3 protein: CASSPMGHSGNTIYF; CDR3 DNA: TGTGCCAGCAGCCCGATGGGACACTCTGGAAACACCATATATTTT
J gene: TRBJ2-1; clone size: many; D gene: TRBD2; V gene: TRBV5-1; CDR3 protein: CASSLISGRTYNEQFF; CDR3 DNA: TGCGCCAGCAGCTTAATTAGCGGGAGGACCTACAATGAGCAGTTCTTC
J gene: TRBJ2-1; clone size: many; D gene: .; V gene: TRBV27; CDR3 protein: CASSPGQYNEQFF; CDR3 DNA: TGTGCCAGCAGCCCTGGACAGTACAATGAGCAGTTCTTC
J gene: TRBJ2-1; clone size: many; D gene: .; V gene: TRBV28; CDR3 protein: CASSLSGQGHYNEQFF; CDR3 DNA: TGTGCCAGCAGTTTATCGGGGCAGGGGCACTACAATGAGCAGTTCTTC
J gene: TRBJ2-6; clone size: .; D gene: .; V gene: TRBV29-1; CDR3 protein: CSVPDRDPFGSGANVLTF; CDR3 DNA: TGCAGCGTTCCCGACAGAGACCCTTTTGGCTCTGGGGCCAACGTCCTGACTTTC
J gene: TRBJ2-1; clone size: .; D gene: TRBD2; V gene: TRBV27; CDR3 protein: CASSRAGGAYEQFF; CDR3 DNA: TGTGCCAGCAGCAGAGCGGGAGGGGCCTATGAGCAGTTCTTC
J gene: TRBJ2-1; clone size: .; D gene: .; V gene: TRBV27; CDR3 protein: CASSSEIYNEQFF; CDR3 DNA: TGTGCCAGCAGTTCGGAAATCTACAATGAGCAGTTCTTC
J gene: TRBJ1-5; clone size: many; D gene: TRBD1; V gene: TRBV28; CDR3 protein: CASSLSGTGSNQPQHF; CDR3 DNA: TGTGCCAGCAGTTTATCCGGGACAGGAAGCAATCAGCCCCAGCATTTT
J gene: TRBJ2-3; clone size: many; D gene: .; V gene: TRBV12-3/TRBV12-4; CDR3 protein: CASSRLSDTQYF; CDR3 DNA: TGTGCCAGCAGTCGCCTCTCGGATACGCAGTATTTT
J gene: TRBJ2-7; clone size: many; D gene: .; V gene: TRBV12-3/TRBV12-4; CDR3 protein: CASSLGGFEQYF; CDR3 DNA: TGTGCCAGCAGTTTAGGGGGGTTCGAGCAGTACTTC